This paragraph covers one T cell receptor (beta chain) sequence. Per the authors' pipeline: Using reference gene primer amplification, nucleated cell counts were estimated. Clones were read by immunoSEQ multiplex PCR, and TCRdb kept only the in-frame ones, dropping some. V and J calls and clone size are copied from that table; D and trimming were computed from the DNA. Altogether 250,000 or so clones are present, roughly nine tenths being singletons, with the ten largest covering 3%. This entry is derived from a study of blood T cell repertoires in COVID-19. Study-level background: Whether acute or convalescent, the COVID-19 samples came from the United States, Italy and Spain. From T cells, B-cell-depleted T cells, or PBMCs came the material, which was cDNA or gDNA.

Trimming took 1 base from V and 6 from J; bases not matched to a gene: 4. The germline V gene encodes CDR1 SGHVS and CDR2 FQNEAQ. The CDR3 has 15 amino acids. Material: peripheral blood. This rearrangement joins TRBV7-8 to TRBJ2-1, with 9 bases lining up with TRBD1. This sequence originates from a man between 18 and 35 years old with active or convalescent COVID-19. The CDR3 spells CASSLDTGGFNEQFF. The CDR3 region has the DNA TGTGCCAGCAGCTTAGATACAGGGGGCTTCAATGAGCAGTTCTTC.